Shown below are 18 T cell receptor beta chains from a single sample sequenced in a study of blood T cell repertoires in COVID-19. The assay was immunoSEQ multiplex PCR, and TCRdb's table has in-frame clones only and misses some. Of fewer than 200,000 clones in the sample, approximately 87% were seen once. The sequencing sample was made of PBMCs or T cells enriched from blood (not recorded which). These receptors were taken from a woman between 50 and 59 years old who had recovered from COVID-19.

CDR3 coding DNA: TGCGCCAGCAGCACTACCACAGATACGCAGTATTTT. It codes for CASSTTTDTQYF. This chain uses TRBV5-1 with TRBJ2-3; no clear D. CDR3 length: 12 residues. V lost 4 bases and J 2 bases, leaving 5 bases between the germline ends. Looked up from germline, CDR1 is SGHRS and CDR2 is YFSETQ.

The chain is built from TRBV7-2 and TRBJ1-3; 8 positions agree with TRBD1. From germline, CDR1 is SGHTA and CDR2 FQGNSA. The CDR3 extends over 15 amino acids. Trimming at V came to 4 bases and at J to 1 base, leaving 3 bases not matched to a gene. CDR3 sequence reads: CASSSRTGSGNTIYF. CDR3 nucleotide sequence: TGTGCCAGCAGCTCCCGGACAGGGTCTGGAAACACCATATATTTT.

The chain is built from TRBV5-4 and TRBJ1-1, with TRBD1 matching 7 bases. V gave up 6 bases and J gave up 5 bases; unmatched junction bases: 13. In germline, CDR1 is SGHNT, CDR2 YYREEE (reference sequence). There are 15 residues in the CDR3. The CDR3 region has the DNA TGTGCCAGCACGCCTGCAGGGGGTGGAGGTACTGAAGCTTTCTTT. Protein sequence: CASTPAGGGGTEAFF.

The chain recombines TRBV18 with TRBJ1-2, with D maybe TRBD1 (5 bases). This CDR3 region has 15 residues. CDR1 is KGHSH, CDR2 LQKENI, per germline. V lost 4 bases to trimming and J lost 3 bases, with 15 bases between them. The CDR3 region has the DNA TGTGCCAGCTCACTAACCGGGACGGGGGACTATGGCTACACCTTC. It translates to CASSLTGTGDYGYTF.

This chain connects TRBV25-1 to TRBJ2-2, with TRBD2 matching 10 bases. Per the germline V gene, CDR1 is MGHDK and CDR2 is SYGVNS. Losses at the gene ends were 6 bases for V and 5 bases for J; bases not matched to a gene: 6. The CDR3 has 15 amino acids. In DNA, the CDR3 is TGTGCCAGCAGCCCTAGCGGGAGATTAACCGGGGAGCTGTTTTTT. Encoded protein: CASSPSGRLTGELFF.

A note on this clone: The junction differs from germline at one of its ends, possibly a read error. The chain carries TRBV30 and TRBJ1-2; tentative D call: TRBD1 (5 bases). CDR3 length: 12 residues. Germline V lookup: CDR1 GTSNPN, CDR2 SVGIG (reference sequence). The CDR3 nucleotides read TGTGCCTGGAGCACTTTGGGGGGATACAGCGGCTTC. Its translation is CAWSTLGGYSGF.

This clone was counted a few times. The chain links TRBV30 to TRBJ1-2, with 8 bases lining up with TRBD1. The V and J ends lost 3 bases and 4 bases, in that order; junction bases with no gene match: 7. CDR3 length: 14 amino acids. Germline CDR1 reads GTSNPN; CDR2 reads SVGIG (reference sequence). The CDR3 DNA sequence: TGTGCCTGGAGAGGGACAGGTCGGGGCTATGGCTACACCTTC. Translated, it gives CAWRGTGRGYGYTF.

This clone turned up a few times. V gene TRBV10-3 combines with J gene TRBJ2-2, with TRBD2 as a possible D gene (5 bases). V was shortened by 10 bases and J by 6 bases, with 15 bases between the two germline ends. CDR3 size: 13 residues. CDR1 and CDR2 from the germline V gene are ENHRY and SYGVKD. In DNA, the CDR3 is TGTGCCACCCTGCGGAGGTTCCCCGGGGAGCTGTTTTTT. It is translated as CATLRRFPGELFF.

The genes are TRBV7-8 and TRBJ1-5; TRBD1 matches at 9 bases. The junction had 8 bases not matched to a gene; V was cut back by 5 bases and J by 0 bases. The CDR3 covers 17 residues. Germline V CDR1 and CDR2: SGHVS, FQNEAQ. This chain's CDR3 is CASSPGQGRYSNQPQHF. CDR3 coding DNA: TGTGCCAGCAGCCCGGGACAGGGAAGATATAGCAATCAGCCCCAGCATTTT.

The chain combines TRBV6-2 or TRBV6-3 with TRBJ1-2, with a possible D match to TRBD1 (5 bases). Trimming cost V 2 bases and J 4 bases, with 20 bases left between them. The CDR3 covers 17 residues. Germline CDR1 MNHEY, CDR2 SVGEGT. This CDR3 is CASSYGPGRGNTYGYTF. The CDR3 DNA reads TGTGCCAGCAGTTACGGTCCTGGTAGGGGTAACACCTATGGCTACACCTTC.

The V and J genes are TRBV7-8 and TRBJ1-5, with D perhaps matching TRBD1 (6 bases). This CDR3 is 15 amino acids long. CDR1 is SGHVS, CDR2 FQNEAQ, per germline. V was clipped by 4 bases and J by 5 bases, with 15 bases between them. The CDR3 DNA reads TGTGCCAGCAGCTCCCGGGACATACAATATCAGCCCCAGCATTTT. Translating it yields CASSSRDIQYQPQHF.

The gene calls are TRBV5-6 and TRBJ1-2, with D uncertain. V was pared by 4 bases and J by 4 bases, with 17 bases between. This CDR3 has 15 residues. Germline V gene data show CDR1 as SGHDT and CDR2 as YYEEEE. The CDR3 DNA reads TGTGCCAGCAGCGCCGGGTGGTCCAGACCCTATGGCTACACCTTC. Translated: CASSAGWSRPYGYTF.

V usage is TRBV7-3 and J usage is TRBJ2-3, with no clear D. CDR1 is SGHTA, CDR2 FQGTGA, per germline. The CDR3 is made up of 15 amino acids. V lost 5 bases to trimming and J lost 0 bases, with 12 bases between them. CDR3 sequence: CASSAATASTDTQYF. The CDR3 DNA reads TGTGCCAGCAGCGCGGCAACGGCTAGCACAGATACGCAGTATTTT.

The chain links TRBV28 to TRBJ1-5; TRBD1 matches at 7 bases. The CDR3 extends over 14 amino acids. Germline trimming cut 5 bases from V and 7 bases from J; bases unmatched to any gene: 8. CDR1 is MDHEN and CDR2 is SYDVKM in the germline V gene. The CDR3 loop reads CASSRRTGQQPQHF. CDR3 bases: TGTGCCAGCAGTCGACGGACAGGACAGCAGCCCCAGCATTTT.

DNA for the CDR3: TGTGCCAGCAGCTCTTTAAGGACTAGCTCTCACGGGGATGAGCAGTTCTTC. Protein product: CASSSLRTSSHGDEQFF. The V call is TRBV27, the J call TRBJ2-1, with TRBD2 matching over 8 bases. V was clipped by 6 bases and J by 8 bases; unmatched bases: 18. Germline values: CDR1 MNHEY, CDR2 SMNVEV (reference sequence). The CDR3 is 17 amino acids.

This chain connects TRBV7-2 to TRBJ2-3; 13 nucleotides align to TRBD2. Germline CDR1 SGHTA, CDR2 FQGNSA. Trimming removed 1 base from V and 5 bases from J; junction bases left unmatched: 0. The CDR3 contains 15 residues. CDR3: CASSLGTSGRDTQYF. The CDR3 bases are TGTGCCAGCAGCTTAGGGACTAGCGGGAGAGATACGCAGTATTTT.

The rearrangement uses TRBV18 and TRBJ1-1, with 10 bases fitting TRBD1. V shed 9 bases and J 1 base; nucleotides not matched to a gene: 32. The CDR3 totals 23 residues. Germline CDR1 and CDR2: KGHSH and LQKENI. The CDR3 loop is CARNAGTGECLPEEFPQNTEAFF. CDR3 coding DNA: TGTGCCAGGAACGCCGGGACAGGGGAATGTCTACCAGAAGAGTTCCCTCAGAACACTGAAGCTTTCTTT.

The chain is built from TRBV11-2 and TRBJ2-2, with D possibly being TRBD1 (6 bases). The CDR3 length is 17 residues. The V and J ends lost 1 base and 4 bases respectively, with 16 bases between them. The germline gives CDR1 SGHAT, CDR2 FQNNGV. In DNA form, the CDR3 reads TGTGCCAGCAGCTTAGGTTGGGGCAGGGGAAGCACCGGGGAGCTGTTTTTT. This translates into CASSLGWGRGSTGELFF.